The 17 T cell receptor beta chains presented below share a single source sample, sequenced in a study of post-analysis software for immune sequencing data. Study-wide results and limits: In patients, TRBV5-6, TRBV5-1 and TRBV20-1 belonged to about five TRBV segments found more frequently than in controls.

Their antigens remain unidentified. The authors incorporated unique molecular identifiers into the TCR beta cDNA libraries. Each CDR3 protein is one row after TCRdb ran MiXCR on the PCR reads. The sample yields hundreds of thousands of distinct CDR3 sequences, around 37% seen once. Sequencing was carried out using blood. Every receptor here comes from a girl between 5 and 17 years old with multiple sclerosis.

This chain uses TRBV5-1 with TRBJ2-7, with D tentatively TRBD2 (6 bases). The J call may be mistaken, given a closer DNA end match to TRBJ2-4. Germline V lookup: CDR1 SGHRS, CDR2 YFSETQ. The CDR3 length is 14 residues. The CDR3 loop reads CASNSLSGENIQYF. The CDR3 DNA follows: TGCGCCAGCAACTCACTTAGCGGTGAAAACATTCAGTACTTC.

This chain joins TRBV7-2 and TRBJ2-1, with D perhaps matching TRBD1 or TRBD2 (7 bases each). In germline, CDR1 is SGHTA, CDR2 FQGNSA. V dropped 4 bases and J dropped 12 bases, with 19 bases sitting between them. The CDR3 is 14 residues long. CDR3 DNA: TGTGCCAGCAGCTCGGGCAGCAGGGGGAGGGGGCAGTTCTTC. Its protein is CASSSGSRGRGQFF. The variable domain in full, completed from reference TRBV7-2 and TRBJ2-1, reads GAGVSQSPSNKVTEKGKDVELRCDPISGHTALYWYRQSLGQGLEFLIYFQGNSAPDKSGLPSDRFSAERTGGSVSTLTIQRTQQEDSAVYLCASSSGSRGRGQFFGPGTRLTVL.

The V call is TRBV4-3, the J call TRBJ2-2; possible D gene TRBD1, 6 bases. The CDR3 consists of 15 residues. CDR1 LGHNA and CDR2 YSLEER come from the germline V gene. Trimming cost V 4 bases and J 3 bases, with 12 bases left between them. In nucleotides, the CDR3 is TGCGCCAGCAGCCGGCAGGGGTCTTACACCGGGGAGCTGTTTTTT. The encoded protein is CASSRQGSYTGELFF.

The chain uses TRBV18 and TRBJ1-1, with 7 bases that match TRBD1. The germline CDR1 and CDR2 sequences are KGHSH and LQKENI. J was trimmed by 0 bases and V by 1 base; bases with no gene match: 5. The CDR3 contains 16 residues. CDR3 protein: CASSPLAGQMNTEAFF. For the CDR3, the DNA is TGTGCCAGCTCACCACTGGCGGGACAGATGAACACTGAAGCTTTCTTT.

The chain uses TRBV7-2 and TRBJ2-2, with D unresolved. V was clipped by 5 bases and J by 0 bases, with 4 bases between them. CDR1 and CDR2 (germline): SGHTA, FQGNSA. There are 13 residues in the CDR3. This CDR3 reads CASSITNTGELFF. The DNA for the CDR3 is TGTGCCAGCAGCATCACGAACACCGGGGAGCTGTTTTTT.

This clonotype was picked up a small number of times. J is TRBJ2-6 and V is TRBV7-2, with 8 bases identical to TRBD1. This CDR3 contains 17 residues. Trimming at V came to 4 bases and at J to 2 bases, leaving 7 bases not matched to a gene. CDR1 is SGHTA, CDR2 FQGNSA, per germline. The CDR3 loop reads CASSSGQAIAGANVLTF. The DNA of the CDR3 is TGTGCCAGCAGCTCGGGACAGGCAATCGCTGGGGCCAACGTCCTGACTTTC.

A few counts support this clonotype. The V gene is TRBV6-5, the J gene TRBJ2-7, with a possible D match to TRBD2 (6 bases). Trimming took 0 bases from V and 5 from J, leaving 14 bases between them. The CDR3 sequence is 15 residues long. CDR1 is MNHEY and CDR2 is SVGAGI in the germline V gene. CDR3: CASSYSLYGGHEQYF. The CDR3 DNA is TGTGCCAGCAGTTACTCTTTATACGGGGGACACGAGCAGTACTTC.

This clonotype has a handful of counts. This rearrangement joins TRBV28 to TRBJ2-3; 8 nucleotides match TRBD1. The CDR3 covers 19 residues. Germline lookup yields CDR1 MDHEN and CDR2 SYDVKM. The V segment lost 5 bases and the J segment 3 bases; nucleotides outside the gene matches: 19. The CDR3 protein is CASSTLDRVGHDATDTQYF. In DNA, the CDR3 is TGTGCCAGCAGTACCCTGGACAGGGTAGGGCACGACGCTACAGATACGCAGTATTTT.

The table lists this clonotype with a few counts. CDR3 loop: CASGKDRADGYTF. In DNA, the CDR3 is TGTGCTAGTGGTAAAGACAGGGCCGATGGCTACACCTTC. The chain couples TRBV12-5 to TRBJ1-2; 7 positions match TRBD1. V lost 5 bases to trimming and J lost 6 bases; unmatched junction nucleotides: 6. Germline loops: CDR1 LGHNT, CDR2 FRNRAP. The CDR3 loop spans 13 amino acids.

This clonotype appeared many times. The chain joins TRBV7-9 to TRBJ2-4; D may correspond to TRBD1 or TRBD2 (5 bases each). Germline CDR1 and CDR2: SEHNR and FQNEAQ (reference sequence). The CDR3 is made up of 15 amino acids. Trimming removed 6 bases at V and 7 bases at J, with 19 bases between. CDR3 sequence reads: CASSRADTRGNIQYF. The CDR3 coding sequence is TGTGCCAGCAGTCGGGCGGACACGAGAGGGAACATTCAGTACTTC.

The gene calls are TRBV12-3 or TRBV12-4 and TRBJ2-1; 9 bases align to TRBD2. The CDR3 is 16 amino acids. Germline trimming cut 4 bases from V and 7 bases from J; bases unmatched to any gene: 11. Written as DNA, the CDR3 is TGTGCCAGCAGTTCCACGGCGGGGGGGGGATCAAATGAGCAGTTCTTC. Amino acid sequence: CASSSTAGGGSNEQFF.

The chain joins TRBV5-1 to TRBJ2-7, with D possibly TRBD2 on 6 matching bases. The germline CDR1 and CDR2 sequences are SGHRS and YFSETQ. The CDR3 totals 14 residues. V lost 0 bases, J lost 6 bases, and 13 bases lay in between. The CDR3 protein is CASSLEVSGVEQYF. For the CDR3, the DNA is TGCGCCAGCAGCTTGGAGGTATCGGGGGTCGAGCAGTACTTC.

This clonotype was found once. The chain employs TRBV20-1 and TRBJ1-5; no clear D. The V end was cut by 3 bases, the J end by 7 bases, with 13 bases between. Germline loops: CDR1 DFQATT, CDR2 SNEGSKA (reference sequence). This CDR3 region has 13 residues. The CDR3 sequence is CSASSGIAQPQHF. CDR3 in DNA: TGCAGTGCTAGCTCGGGGATCGCCCAGCCCCAGCATTTT.

The chain carries TRBV4-1 and TRBJ2-5; tentatively, D is TRBD2 (6 bases). Germline lookup yields CDR1 MGHRA and CDR2 YSYEKL. This CDR3 has 13 residues. V lost 4 bases and J lost 5, with 11 bases in between. This CDR3 reads CASSLGGFETQYF. In DNA, the CDR3 is TGCGCCAGCAGCCTCGGAGGGTTCGAGACCCAGTACTTC.

The chain employs TRBV9 and TRBJ2-1, with unresolved D. This CDR3 region has 13 residues. Germline V gene data show CDR1 as SGDLS and CDR2 as YYNGEE. The V and J ends lost 3 bases and 2 bases respectively, with 6 bases between them. The CDR3 DNA is TGTGCCAGCAGCGCGAGGCCCTACAATGAGCAGTTCTTC. It specifies CASSARPYNEQFF.

The rearrangement uses TRBV4-2 and TRBJ2-1; 9 nucleotides line up with TRBD2. This CDR3 has 17 residues. Germline CDR1 LGHNA, CDR2 YNFKEQ. V lost 0 bases to trimming and J lost 4 bases; unmatched junction nucleotides: 7. Here the CDR3 DNA reads TGTGCCAGCAGCCAAGAAGGAGCGGGGGGTCCATACAATGAGCAGTTCTTC. It encodes CASSQEGAGGPYNEQFF.

This clonotype appeared a few times. The gene calls are TRBV11-1 and TRBJ2-5; 9 bases are shared with TRBD1. The germline CDR1 and CDR2 sequences are SGHAT and FQDESV (reference sequence). This CDR3 has 15 amino acids. V lost 2 bases and J lost 11; bases outside the gene matches: 12. The DNA for the CDR3 is TGTGCCAGCAGCTTATCCGGGACAGGGTTCTACGGGCAGTACTTC. Encoded protein: CASSLSGTGFYGQYF. The variable domain in full, with the rest retrieved from reference TRBV11-1 and TRBJ2-5, is EAEVAQSPRYKITEKSQAVAFWCDPISGHATLYWYRQILGQGPELLVQFQDESVVDDSQLPKDRFSAERLKGVDSTLKIQPAELGDSAMYLCASSLSGTGFYGQYFGPGTRLLVL.